One and the same sample provided the 22 T cell receptor beta chains below, sequenced in a study of shared clonotypes between healthy human individuals (dated by TCRdb to 2018 to 2021). Libraries were prepared through the immunoSEQ multiplex PCR assay. In its TCRdb copy, this immuneACCESS table keeps in-frame sequences only and misses some clones. Where compared with another copy, unresolved V genes explain less than half of these, and the others have no known cause. The sample profile shows over 400,000 clones; 95% to 96% of them were found once. Of the sample, around 0.066% is held by the ten largest clones. Sequencing was carried out using naive CD4+ T cells sorted from blood. The cell subset or site label on this specimen signifies: CD45RA+ positively selected. These TCRs come from a woman aged 30 to 39 in good health.

This clone was picked up one time. The chain joins TRBV7-3 to TRBJ1-1, with 7 positions matching TRBD1. The CDR3 has 14 residues. V shed 0 bases and J 5 bases; nucleotides not matched to a gene: 3. CDR1 is SGHTA and CDR2 is FQGTGA in the germline V gene. The CDR3 spells CASSLTAGGTEAFF. In DNA, the CDR3 is TGTGCCAGCAGCTTAACTGCAGGGGGTACTGAAGCTTTCTTT.

CDR3 DNA sequence: TGTGCCAGCAGTGAAGTGCAGGGAAGGGATGAAAAACTGTTTTTT. It codes for CASSEVQGRDEKLFF. The chain joins TRBV2 to TRBJ1-4; D is possibly TRBD1 (5 bases). Between the trimmed V and J ends, which lost 1 base and 6 bases, there was a span of 12 bases. The V gene's germline CDR1 is SNHLY and CDR2 FYNNEI. This CDR3 region has 15 residues.

V is TRBV28 and J is TRBJ2-6; no definite D call. Germline-derived CDR1 and CDR2 are MDHEN and SYDVKM. V was pared by 4 bases and J by 0 bases, with 16 bases between. The CDR3 sequence is 18 residues long. CDR3 sequence (DNA): TGTGCCAGCAGTTCAGCGCCTAAGTTAAGCTCTGGGGCCAACGTCCTGACTTTC. Its protein product is CASSSAPKLSSGANVLTF.

J is TRBJ2-3 and V is TRBV5-1; D unclear. In germline, CDR1 is SGHRS, CDR2 YFSETQ. The CDR3 contains 14 residues. V was pared by 0 bases and J by 2 bases, with 7 bases between. The CDR3 DNA reads TGCGCCAGCAGCTTGGGGTGGACCACAGATACGCAGTATTTT. Translation: CASSLGWTTDTQYF.

The V call is TRBV25-1, the J call TRBJ2-5, with 8 positions matching TRBD1. CDR1 and CDR2 (germline): MGHDK, SYGVNS. V trimming: 4 bases; J trimming: 9 bases; junction bases outside the gene matches: 13. The CDR3 totals 15 residues. CDR3: CASSALGQARGAQYF. For the CDR3, the DNA is TGTGCCAGCAGTGCATTGGGACAGGCCAGGGGGGCCCAGTACTTC.

The chain links TRBV27 to TRBJ1-1; TRBD1 might be the D (5 bases). The CDR3 sequence is 15 residues long. The V and J ends lost 5 bases and 0 bases respectively, with 13 bases between them. The germline CDR1 and CDR2 sequences are MNHEY and SMNVEV (reference sequence). CDR3 coding DNA: TGTGCCAGCAGTCGGCGACAGAACATGAACACTGAAGCTTTCTTT. As protein: CASSRRQNMNTEAFF.

The CDR3 nucleotides are TGTGCCAGCAGTTTTTGGACGGGAGGTTATCGCGAGCAGTACTTC. It encodes CASSFWTGGYREQYF. This chain joins TRBV28 and TRBJ2-7; 7 bases match TRBD2. This CDR3 is built from 15 residues. Trimming removed 3 bases from V and 6 bases from J; junction bases left unmatched: 11. Per germline, CDR1 MDHEN and CDR2 SYDVKM.

The V call is TRBV5-8, the J call TRBJ1-3, with a tentative D call TRBD1 (5 bases). CDR3 length: 16 amino acids. Trimming cost V 4 bases and J 0 bases, with 14 bases left between them. Germline CDR1 SGHTS, CDR2 YDEGEE. This CDR3 is CASSHQTASSGNTIYF. DNA for the CDR3: TGTGCCAGCAGCCATCAGACAGCAAGCTCTGGAAACACCATATATTTT.

The V call is TRBV28, the J call TRBJ2-7; TRBD1 or TRBD2 may be the D gene (5 bases each). Germline CDR1 reads MDHEN; CDR2 reads SYDVKM. This CDR3 has 12 residues. Trimming cost V 6 bases and J 4 bases, with 10 bases left between them. The CDR3 DNA reads TGTGCCAGCAGGGGACCATCGTACGAGCAGTACTTC. Translation: CASRGPSYEQYF.

The chain uses TRBV5-1 and TRBJ2-1; D perhaps matches TRBD2 (5 bases). The V end lost 7 bases, the J end lost 8 bases, and 16 bases lay between the germline ends. This CDR3 comprises 13 residues. Germline V lookup: CDR1 SGHRS, CDR2 YFSETQ. The CDR3 sequence is CASAPSPTHEQFF. Here the CDR3 DNA reads TGCGCCAGCGCTCCTAGCCCCACCCATGAGCAGTTCTTC.

The chain links TRBV7-2 to TRBJ2-7; D tentatively reads TRBD1 or TRBD2 (7 bases each). The germline V and J ends were trimmed by 4 bases and 6 bases, with 13 bases remaining between them. Per the germline V gene, CDR1 is SGHTA and CDR2 is FQGNSA. The CDR3 sequence is 13 residues long. For the CDR3, the DNA is TGTGCCAGCAGCTCCCAGCGGGACAGCGAGCAGTACTTC. Translation: CASSSQRDSEQYF.

This chain connects TRBV28 to TRBJ1-3; D is uncertain. Per germline, CDR1 MDHEN and CDR2 SYDVKM. The germline V and J ends were trimmed by 4 bases and 0 bases, with 22 bases remaining between them. The CDR3 is 19 amino acids. CDR3 residues: CASSSLRDPPGLSGNTIYF. Here the CDR3 DNA reads TGTGCCAGCAGTTCACTTCGGGATCCCCCAGGCCTCTCTGGAAACACCATATATTTT.

The V gene is TRBV6-5, the J gene TRBJ1-1, with no clear D. Germline V gives CDR1 MNHEY, CDR2 SVGAGI. Trimming took 2 bases from V and 1 from J, leaving 11 bases between them. The CDR3 has 15 amino acids. The CDR3 DNA follows: TGTGCCAGCAGTTACGAACGACAAGGGAACACTGAAGCTTTCTTT. Its protein product is CASSYERQGNTEAFF.

The chain employs TRBV18 and TRBJ1-4; D uncertain. The CDR3 runs to 14 residues. V was cut by 5 bases and J by 0 bases, with 7 bases left in between. CDR1 is KGHSH and CDR2 is LQKENI in the germline V gene. The CDR3 protein is CASSTTPTNEKLFF. The CDR3 nucleotides are TGTGCCAGCTCAACCACCCCAACTAATGAAAAACTGTTTTTT.

The chain couples TRBV12-5 to TRBJ2-7; D is possibly TRBD1 (6 bases). CDR3 length: 18 residues. Germline CDR1 reads LGHNT; CDR2 reads FRNRAP. V lost 0 bases to trimming and J lost 5 bases, with 23 bases between them. The CDR3, as DNA: TGTGCTAGTGGTTTGGTAGTTCGTGGGGGCTTTTTTGTCGACGAGCAGTACTTC. Protein: CASGLVVRGGFFVDEQYF.

DNA for the CDR3: TGCGCCAGCAGCTCGGGACAGGGGACCTACAATGAGCAGTTCTTC. Translation: CASSSGQGTYNEQFF. This chain joins TRBV5-1 and TRBJ2-1; 10 nucleotides agree with TRBD1. Losses at the gene ends were 3 bases for V and 2 bases for J; bases not matched to a gene: 2. This CDR3 spans 15 amino acids. Germline V gene lookup returns CDR1 SGHRS and CDR2 YFSETQ.

As concerns this clone: The sample carries other DNA sequences with the same CDR3. The CDR3 loop reads CASSTGNTIYF. The CDR3 DNA reads TGTGCCAGCAGTACCGGAAACACCATATATTTT. V gene TRBV2 combines with J gene TRBJ1-3; no firm D call. The germline gives CDR1 SNHLY, CDR2 FYNNEI. This CDR3 is built from 11 residues. Trimming took off 5 bases at V and 4 bases at J, with 3 bases between the two ends.

Here the CDR3 DNA reads TGCGCCAGCAGCCGAAAACTAGCGGGGGCCTACGAGCAGTACTTC. Translation gives CASSRKLAGAYEQYF. V gene TRBV4-1 combines with J gene TRBJ2-7; 11 positions agree with TRBD2. Unmatched junction bases numbered 4, after V lost 4 bases and J lost 2 bases. The length of the CDR3 is 15 residues. CDR1 is MGHRA, CDR2 YSYEKL, per germline.

The chain recombines TRBV9 with TRBJ2-3, with TRBD2 as a possible D gene (5 bases). Trimming left V 0 bases short and J 1 base short, with 6 bases between. The CDR3 covers 14 residues. Germline CDR1 is SGDLS and CDR2 is YYNGEE. The CDR3 sequence is CASSVVRGTDTQYF. CDR3 coding DNA: TGTGCCAGCAGCGTAGTGAGGGGCACAGATACGCAGTATTTT.

In this sample, this clone turned up once. The chain carries TRBV19 and TRBJ1-4; unclear D gene. The length of the CDR3 is 14 residues. V was clipped by 5 bases and J by 0 bases, with 7 bases between them. Germline loops: CDR1 LNHDA, CDR2 SQIVND (reference sequence). The CDR3: CASSSTATNEKLFF. The CDR3 DNA reads TGTGCCAGTAGTTCTACAGCAACTAATGAAAAACTGTTTTTT.

This clone was seen only a few times. The rearrangement uses TRBV9 and TRBJ2-2; D gene uncertain. The germline V and J ends were trimmed by 0 bases and 4 bases, with 10 bases remaining between them. This CDR3 is 15 amino acids long. The germline CDR1 and CDR2 sequences are SGDLS and YYNGEE. The CDR3 nucleotides read TGTGCCAGCAGCGTAGGTAGCAGTCCCACCGGGGAGCTGTTTTTT. Encoded protein: CASSVGSSPTGELFF.

The chain is built from TRBV5-5 and TRBJ1-1; the D is unclear. The CDR3 sequence is 14 residues long. The germline V gene encodes CDR1 SGHKS and CDR2 YYEKEE (reference sequence). V dropped 4 bases and J dropped 1 base, with 11 bases sitting between them. DNA of the CDR3: TGTGCCAGCAGCGCAGTCGGCCCGAACACTGAAGCTTTCTTT. Its protein is CASSAVGPNTEAFF. The full variable domain, rest sourced from reference TRBV5-5 and TRBJ1-1, is DAGVTQSPTHLIKTRGQQVTLRCSPISGHKSVSWYQQVLGQGPQFIFQYYEKEERGRGNFPDRFSARQFPNYSSELNVNALLLGDSALYLCASSAVGPNTEAFFGQGTRLTVV.